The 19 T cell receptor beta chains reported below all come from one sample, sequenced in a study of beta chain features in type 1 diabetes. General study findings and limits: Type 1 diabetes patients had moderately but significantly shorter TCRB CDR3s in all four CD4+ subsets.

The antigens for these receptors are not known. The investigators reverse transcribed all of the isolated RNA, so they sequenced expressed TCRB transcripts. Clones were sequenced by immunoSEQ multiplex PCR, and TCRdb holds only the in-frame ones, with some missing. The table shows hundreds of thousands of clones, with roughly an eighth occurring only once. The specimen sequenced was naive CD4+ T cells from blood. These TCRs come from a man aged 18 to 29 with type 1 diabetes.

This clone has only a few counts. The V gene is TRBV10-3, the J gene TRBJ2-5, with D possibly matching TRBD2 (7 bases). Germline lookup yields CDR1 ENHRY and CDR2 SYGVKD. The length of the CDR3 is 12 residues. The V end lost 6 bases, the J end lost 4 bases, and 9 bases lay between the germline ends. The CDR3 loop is CAIRGGGETQYF. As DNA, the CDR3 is TGTGCCATCAGAGGGGGGGGAGAGACCCAGTACTTC.

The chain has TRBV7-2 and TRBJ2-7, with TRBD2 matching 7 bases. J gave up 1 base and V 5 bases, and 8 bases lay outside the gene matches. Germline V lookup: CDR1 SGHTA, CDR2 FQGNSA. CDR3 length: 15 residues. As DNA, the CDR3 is TGTGCCAGCAGCGCATCGGGGGGAGTGTCCTACGAGCAGTACTTC. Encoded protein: CASSASGGVSYEQYF.

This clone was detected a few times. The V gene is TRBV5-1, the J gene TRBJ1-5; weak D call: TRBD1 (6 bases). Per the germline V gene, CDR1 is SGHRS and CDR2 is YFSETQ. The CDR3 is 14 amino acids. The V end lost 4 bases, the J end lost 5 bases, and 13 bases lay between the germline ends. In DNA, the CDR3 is TGCGCCAGCAGCATGGACAGTGCGGATCAGCCCCAGCATTTT. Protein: CASSMDSADQPQHF. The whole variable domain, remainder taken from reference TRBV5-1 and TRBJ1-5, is KAGVTQTPRYLIKTRGQQVTLSCSPISGHRSVSWYQQTPGQGLQFLFEYFSETQRNKGNFPGRFSGRQFSNSRSEMNVSTLELGDSALYLCASSMDSADQPQHFGDGTRLSIL.

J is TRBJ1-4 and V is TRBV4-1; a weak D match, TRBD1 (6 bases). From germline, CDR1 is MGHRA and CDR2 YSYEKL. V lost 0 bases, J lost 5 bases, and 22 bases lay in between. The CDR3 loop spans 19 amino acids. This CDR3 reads CASSQEGGSTDSRNEKLFF. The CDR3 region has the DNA TGCGCCAGCAGCCAAGAGGGGGGTTCTACGGACAGCCGCAATGAAAAACTGTTTTTT.

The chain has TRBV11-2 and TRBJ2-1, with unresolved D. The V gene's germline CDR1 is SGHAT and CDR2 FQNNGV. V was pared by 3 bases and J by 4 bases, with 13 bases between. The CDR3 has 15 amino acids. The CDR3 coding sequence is TGTGCCAGCAGCTTCGGAGCCCTAAGGTACAATGAGCAGTTCTTC. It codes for CASSFGALRYNEQFF.

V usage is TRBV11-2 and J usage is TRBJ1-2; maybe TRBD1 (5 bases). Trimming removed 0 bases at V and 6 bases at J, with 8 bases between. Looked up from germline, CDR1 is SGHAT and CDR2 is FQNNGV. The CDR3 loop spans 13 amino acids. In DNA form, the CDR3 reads TGTGCCAGCAGCTTAGATGTAGGGGATGGCTACACCTTC. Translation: CASSLDVGDGYTF.

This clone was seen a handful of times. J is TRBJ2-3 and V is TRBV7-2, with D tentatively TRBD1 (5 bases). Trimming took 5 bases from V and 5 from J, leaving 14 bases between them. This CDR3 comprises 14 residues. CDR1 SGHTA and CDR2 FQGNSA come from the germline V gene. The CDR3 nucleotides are TGTGCCAGCAGCCCGTGGGTAAGGGGAGATACGCAGTATTTT. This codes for CASSPWVRGDTQYF.

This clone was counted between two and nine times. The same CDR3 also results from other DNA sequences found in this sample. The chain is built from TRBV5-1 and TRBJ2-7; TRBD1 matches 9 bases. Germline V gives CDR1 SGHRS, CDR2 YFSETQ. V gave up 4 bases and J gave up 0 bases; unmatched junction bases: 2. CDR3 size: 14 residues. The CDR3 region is CASSRTGDSYEQYF. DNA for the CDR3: TGCGCCAGCAGCCGGACAGGGGACTCCTACGAGCAGTACTTC.

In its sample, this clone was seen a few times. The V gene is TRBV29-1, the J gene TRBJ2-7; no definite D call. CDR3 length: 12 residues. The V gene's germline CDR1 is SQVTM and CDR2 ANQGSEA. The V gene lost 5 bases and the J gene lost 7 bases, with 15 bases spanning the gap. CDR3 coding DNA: TGCAGCGTTCTGGGAACCTCTAGGGAGCAGTACTTC. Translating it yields CSVLGTSREQYF.

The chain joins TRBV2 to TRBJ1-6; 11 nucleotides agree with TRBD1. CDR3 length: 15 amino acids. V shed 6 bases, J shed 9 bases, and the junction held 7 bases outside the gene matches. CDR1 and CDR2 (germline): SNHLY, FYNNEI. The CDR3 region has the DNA TGTGCCAGCAGCCCCGGGGACAGGGGGAGTTCACCCCTCCACTTT. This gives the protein CASSPGDRGSSPLHF.

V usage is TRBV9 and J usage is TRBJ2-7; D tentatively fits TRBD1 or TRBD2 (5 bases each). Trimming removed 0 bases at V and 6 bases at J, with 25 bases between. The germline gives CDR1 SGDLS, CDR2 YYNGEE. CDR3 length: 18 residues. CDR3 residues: CASSVGLGSGQAPAEQYF. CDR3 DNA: TGTGCCAGCAGCGTAGGGCTAGGTTCGGGGCAGGCCCCTGCCGAGCAGTACTTC.

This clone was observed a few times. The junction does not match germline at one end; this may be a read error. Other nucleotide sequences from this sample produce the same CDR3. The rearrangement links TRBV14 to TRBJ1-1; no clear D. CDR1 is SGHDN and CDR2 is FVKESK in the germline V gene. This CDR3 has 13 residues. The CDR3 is CASSLGLNTEAFF. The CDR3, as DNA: TGTGCCAGCAGCCTCGGGTTGAATACTGAAGCTTTCTTT. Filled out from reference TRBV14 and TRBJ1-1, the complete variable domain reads EAGVTQFPSHSVIEKGQTVTLRCDPISGHDNLYWYRRVMGKEIKFLLHFVKESKQDESGMPNNRFLAERTGGTYSTLKVQPAELEDSGVYFCASSLGLNTEAFFGQGTRLTVV.

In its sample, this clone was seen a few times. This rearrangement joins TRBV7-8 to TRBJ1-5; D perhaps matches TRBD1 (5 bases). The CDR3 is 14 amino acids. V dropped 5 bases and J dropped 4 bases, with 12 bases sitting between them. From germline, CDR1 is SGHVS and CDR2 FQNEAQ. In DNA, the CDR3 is TGTGCCAGCAGCGCCGACAGCCTAAATCAGCCCCAGCATTTT. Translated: CASSADSLNQPQHF. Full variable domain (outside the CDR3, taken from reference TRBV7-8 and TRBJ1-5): GAGVSQSPRYKVAKRGQDVALRCDPISGHVSLFWYQQALGQGPEFLTYFQNEAQLDKSGLPSDRFFAERPEGSVSTLKIQRTQQEDSAVYLCASSADSLNQPQHFGDGTRLSIL.

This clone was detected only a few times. CDR3 nucleotide sequence: TGTGCCAGCAGTTTGGGTCGGCGCGGGGGGGCCGTTGGCAATGAGCAGTTCTTC. This encodes CASSLGRRGGAVGNEQFF. This chain joins TRBV27 and TRBJ2-1; 9 positions match TRBD2. Germline CDR1 is MNHEY and CDR2 is SMNVEV (reference sequence). The CDR3 spans 18 residues. The trim removed 3 bases at V and 6 bases at J, leaving 15 bases unmatched.

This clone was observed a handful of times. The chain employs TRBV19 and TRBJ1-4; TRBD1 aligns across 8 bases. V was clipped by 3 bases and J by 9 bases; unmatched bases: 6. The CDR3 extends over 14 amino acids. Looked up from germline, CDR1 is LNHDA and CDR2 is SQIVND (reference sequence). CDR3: CASSIPGQGKKLFF. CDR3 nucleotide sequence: TGTGCCAGTAGTATCCCTGGACAGGGCAAAAAACTGTTTTTT. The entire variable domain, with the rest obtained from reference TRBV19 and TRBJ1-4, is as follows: DGGITQSPKYLFRKEGQNVTLSCEQNLNHDAMYWYRQDPGQGLRLIYYSQIVNDFQKGDIAEGYSVSREKKESFPLTVTSAQKNPTAFYLCASSIPGQGKKLFFGSGTQLSVL.

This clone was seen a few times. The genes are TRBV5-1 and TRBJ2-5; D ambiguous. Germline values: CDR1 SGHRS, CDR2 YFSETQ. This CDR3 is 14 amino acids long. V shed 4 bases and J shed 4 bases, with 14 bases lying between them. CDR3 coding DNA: TGCGCCAGCAGCCTAGACACCGTGGGAGAGACCCAGTACTTC. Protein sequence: CASSLDTVGETQYF.

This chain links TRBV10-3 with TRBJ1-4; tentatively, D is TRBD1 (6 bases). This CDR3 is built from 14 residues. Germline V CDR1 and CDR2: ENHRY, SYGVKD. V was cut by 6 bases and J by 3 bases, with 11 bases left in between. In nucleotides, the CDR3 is TGTGCCATCAGCCCAGGGGAGGCTAATGAAAAACTGTTTTTT. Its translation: CAISPGEANEKLFF.

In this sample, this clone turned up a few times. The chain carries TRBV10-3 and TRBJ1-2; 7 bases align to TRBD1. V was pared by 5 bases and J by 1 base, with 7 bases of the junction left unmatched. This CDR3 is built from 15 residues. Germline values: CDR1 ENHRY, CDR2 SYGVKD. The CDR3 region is CAISSGTENNYGYTF. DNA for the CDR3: TGTGCCATCAGTTCCGGGACAGAGAATAACTATGGCTACACCTTC.

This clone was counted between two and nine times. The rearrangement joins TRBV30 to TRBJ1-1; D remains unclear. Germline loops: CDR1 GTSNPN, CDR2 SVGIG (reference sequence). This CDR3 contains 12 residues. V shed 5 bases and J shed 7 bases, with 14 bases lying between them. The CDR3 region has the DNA TGTGCCTGGGGCGGCGGAACCTATGAAGCTTTCTTT. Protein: CAWGGGTYEAFF.